Sequencing of this TCR beta chain was carried out in a study of cytomegalovirus exposure and HLA in healthy donors. Germline loops: CDR1 LNHNV, CDR2 YYDKDF (reference sequence). This CDR3 is 18 amino acids long. The V gene lost 0 bases and the J gene lost 0 bases, with 17 bases spanning the gap. The PCR made use of 60 Vbeta and 13 Jbeta primers. TCRdb keeps only in-frame clones here, not all; method: immunoSEQ multiplex PCR. The repertoire table contains about 170,000 clones. The V and J genes are TRBV15 and TRBJ1-1, with a possible D match to TRBD1 (6 bases). The material sequenced was PBMCs. This receptor was identified in a woman younger than 30 in good health and CMV-seropositive. CDR3 sequence reads: CATSRDARGSTVNTEAFF. The DNA of the CDR3 is TGTGCCACCAGCAGAGACGCCAGGGGTTCTACGGTGAACACTGAAGCTTTCTTT.